Listed below are T cell receptor beta chains from one sample, sequenced in a study of T cell repertoires in cytomegalovirus infection. TCRdb re-called the reads with MiXCR, one entry per CDR3 protein. Here the sample spans 360,000 or so distinct CDR3 sequences, just under 35% being singletons. These receptors lack a known antigen. The source material was cultured PBMCs, sampled from culture after CMV antigen stimulation. The receptor source for this set is a human donor in good health (CMV status not recorded). Some clones in this sample may be carry-over from other donors' samples. Both conserved end residues are part of each CDR3. Fields, in order: V gene, J gene, clone size, CDR3 length, D gene, CDR3 protein, CDR3 DNA. A D gene is named only where the DNA matches it firmly. Some rows have no size entry. The others give once, few or many, or a class for an expanded clone.

V: TRBV7-2; J: TRBJ1-6; size: .; length: 18; D: TRBD1; CDR3: CASSQSGTGGWHNSPLHF; DNA: TGTGCCAGCAGCCAAAGTGGGACAGGGGGCTGGCATAATTCACCCCTCCACTTT
V: TRBV29-1; J: TRBJ1-1; size: few; length: 12; D: .; CDR3: CSVRTGNTEAFF; DNA: TGCAGCGTACGGACGGGGAACACTGAAGCTTTCTTT
V: TRBV7-2; J: TRBJ2-1; size: many; length: 15; D: .; CDR3: CASSLAVISYNEQFF; DNA: TGTGCCAGCAGCTTAGCGGTTATCTCCTACAATGAGCAGTTCTTC
V: TRBV7-2; J: TRBJ1-4; size: many; length: 12; D: .; CDR3: CASSYYRDRLFF; DNA: TGTGCCAGCAGCTACTACAGGGATCGTCTGTTTTTT
V: TRBV19; J: TRBJ1-1; size: .; length: 17; D: TRBD1; CDR3: CASSKSVVRGANTEAFF; DNA: TGTGCCAGTAGTAAGTCGGTAGTCAGGGGGGCGAACACTGAAGCTTTCTTT
V: TRBV28; J: TRBJ2-1; size: few; length: 14; D: .; CDR3: CASSAGVPYNEQFF; DNA: TGTGCCAGCAGTGCCGGGGTACCCTACAATGAGCAGTTCTTC
V: TRBV27; J: TRBJ1-2; size: .; length: 16; D: .; CDR3: CASSRNGGRDNYGYTF; DNA: TGTGCCAGCAGCCGAAACGGGGGCCGGGATAACTATGGCTACACCTTC
V: TRBV13; J: TRBJ1-4; size: many; length: 15; D: .; CDR3: CASSPKGGLNEKLFF; DNA: TGTGCCAGCAGCCCCAAGGGGGGATTAAATGAAAAACTGTTTTTT
V: TRBV11-2; J: TRBJ2-5; size: .; length: 13; D: .; CDR3: CASSPGTRETQYF; DNA: TGTGCCAGCAGCCCAGGGACCCGAGAGACCCAGTACTTC
V: TRBV4-3; J: TRBJ1-6; size: .; length: 16; D: .; CDR3: CASSQEMRGSGSPLHF; DNA: TGCGCCAGCAGCCAAGAAATGCGGGGGTCTGGTTCACCCCTCCACTTT
V: TRBV19; J: TRBJ1-1; size: .; length: 14; D: .; CDR3: CASSIPPMNTEAFF; DNA: TGTGCCAGTAGTATACCCCCCATGAACACTGAAGCTTTCTTT